This T cell receptor (beta chain) was obtained from a study of blood T cell repertoires in COVID-19. Study information: Collection of acute and convalescent COVID-19 samples took place in the United States, Italy and Spain. PBMCs, B-cell-depleted T cells, or T cells provided the cDNA or gDNA that made up the material.

Per the original methods: Reference gene primer amplification yielded estimated nucleated cell counts. Measured with immunoSEQ multiplex PCR; TCRdb has only the in-frame clones, and not every one. V and J calls plus clone size are reproduced from that table; the DNA served to infer D and trimming. The top ten clones hold over 6.5% of a sample with 95,000 to 150,000 clones, roughly three quarters of them seen once. Germline CDR1 and CDR2: SQVTM and ANQGSEA. This CDR3 has 14 amino acids. V was clipped by 6 bases and J by 5 bases; unmatched bases: 9. Material: peripheral blood. The receptor was isolated from a human donor in a cohort sampled during active COVID-19. V and J are TRBV29-1 and TRBJ2-7; TRBD1 matches at 11 bases. The CDR3 reads CSVRPGQGGNEQYF. CDR3 DNA sequence: TGCAGCGTCCGCCCGGGACAGGGGGGCAACGAGCAGTACTTC.